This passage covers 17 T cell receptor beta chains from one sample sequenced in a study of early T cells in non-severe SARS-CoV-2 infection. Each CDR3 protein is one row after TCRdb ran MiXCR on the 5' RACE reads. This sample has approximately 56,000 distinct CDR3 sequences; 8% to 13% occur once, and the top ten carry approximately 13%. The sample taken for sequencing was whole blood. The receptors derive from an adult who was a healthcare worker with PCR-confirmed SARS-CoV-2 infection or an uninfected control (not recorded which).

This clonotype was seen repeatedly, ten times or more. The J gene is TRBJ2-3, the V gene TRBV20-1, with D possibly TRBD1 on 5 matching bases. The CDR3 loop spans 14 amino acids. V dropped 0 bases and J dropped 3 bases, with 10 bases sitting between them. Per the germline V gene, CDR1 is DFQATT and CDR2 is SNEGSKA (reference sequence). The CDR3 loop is CSARDWQGTDTQYF. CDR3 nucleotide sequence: TGCAGTGCTAGAGATTGGCAGGGAACAGATACGCAGTATTTT.

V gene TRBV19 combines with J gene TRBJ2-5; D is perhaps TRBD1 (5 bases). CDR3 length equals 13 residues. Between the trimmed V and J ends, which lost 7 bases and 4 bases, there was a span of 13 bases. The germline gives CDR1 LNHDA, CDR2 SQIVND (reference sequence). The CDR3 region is CASMAGRPETQYF. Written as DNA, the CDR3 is TGTGCCAGTATGGCAGGGCGGCCAGAGACCCAGTACTTC.

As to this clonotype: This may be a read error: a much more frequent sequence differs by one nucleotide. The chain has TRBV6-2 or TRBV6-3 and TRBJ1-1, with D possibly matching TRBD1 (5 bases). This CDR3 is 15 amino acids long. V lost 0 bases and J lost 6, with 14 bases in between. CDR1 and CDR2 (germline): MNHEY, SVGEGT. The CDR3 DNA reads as TGTGCCAGCAGTTACTCGCCGGACAACCAACCTGAAGCTTTCTTT. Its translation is CASSYSPDNQPEAFF.

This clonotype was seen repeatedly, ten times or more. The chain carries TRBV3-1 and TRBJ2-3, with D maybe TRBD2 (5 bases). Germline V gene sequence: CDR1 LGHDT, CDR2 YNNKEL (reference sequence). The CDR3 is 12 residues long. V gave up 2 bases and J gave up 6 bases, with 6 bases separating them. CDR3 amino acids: CASSQRGDTQYF. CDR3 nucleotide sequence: TGTGCCAGCAGCCAAAGAGGGGATACGCAGTATTTT.

CDR3 protein: CSASGQDNSPLHF. CDR3 nucleotide sequence: TGCAGTGCTTCGGGACAGGATAATTCACCCCTCCACTTT. The rearrangement links TRBV20-1 to TRBJ1-6, with 8 bases that match TRBD1. The CDR3 runs to 13 residues. Looked up from germline, CDR1 is DFQATT and CDR2 is SNEGSKA (reference sequence). J was trimmed by 5 bases and V by 5 bases; bases with no gene match: 2.

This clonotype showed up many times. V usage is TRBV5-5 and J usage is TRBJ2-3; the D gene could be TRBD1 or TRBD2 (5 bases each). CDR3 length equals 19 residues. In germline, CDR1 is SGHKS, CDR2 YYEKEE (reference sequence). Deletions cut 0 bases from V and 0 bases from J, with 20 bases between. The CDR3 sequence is CASSLGGTLLLASTDTQYF. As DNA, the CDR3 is TGTGCCAGCAGCTTGGGAGGGACCCTCCTATTAGCTAGCACAGATACGCAGTATTTT.

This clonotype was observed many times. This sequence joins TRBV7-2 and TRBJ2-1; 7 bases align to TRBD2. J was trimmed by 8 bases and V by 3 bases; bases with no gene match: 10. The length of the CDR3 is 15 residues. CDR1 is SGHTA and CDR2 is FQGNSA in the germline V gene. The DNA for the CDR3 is TGTGCCAGCAGCTTCCTTCGGGGGGTCCCCCATGAGCAGTTCTTC. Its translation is CASSFLRGVPHEQFF.

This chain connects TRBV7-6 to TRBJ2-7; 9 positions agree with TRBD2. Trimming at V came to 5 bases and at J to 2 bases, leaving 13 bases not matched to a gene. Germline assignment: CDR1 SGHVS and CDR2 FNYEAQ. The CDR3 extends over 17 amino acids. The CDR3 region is CASSLSSAAGGPYEQYF. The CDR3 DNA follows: TGTGCCAGCAGCCTCTCCTCGGCAGCGGGGGGCCCCTACGAGCAGTACTTC.

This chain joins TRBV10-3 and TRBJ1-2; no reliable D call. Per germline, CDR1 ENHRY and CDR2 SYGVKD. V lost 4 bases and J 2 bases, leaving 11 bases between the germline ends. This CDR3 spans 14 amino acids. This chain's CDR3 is CAISVDGGNYGYTF. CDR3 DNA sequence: TGTGCCATCAGTGTCGACGGCGGGAACTATGGCTACACCTTC.

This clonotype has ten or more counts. This CDR3 is CASSERTSGYNEQFF. In DNA form, the CDR3 reads TGTGCCAGCAGCGAGAGGACTAGCGGATACAATGAGCAGTTCTTC. The gene calls are TRBV5-8 and TRBJ2-1; TRBD2 agrees at 10 bases. J was trimmed by 4 bases and V by 4 bases; bases with no gene match: 5. CDR3 size: 15 residues. Looked up from germline, CDR1 is SGHTS and CDR2 is YDEGEE.

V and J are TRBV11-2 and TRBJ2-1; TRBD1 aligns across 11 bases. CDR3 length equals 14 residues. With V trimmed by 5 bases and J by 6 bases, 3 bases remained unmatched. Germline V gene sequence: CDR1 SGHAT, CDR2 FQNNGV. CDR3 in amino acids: CASSPGQGVNEQFF. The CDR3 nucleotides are TGTGCCAGCAGCCCGGGACAGGGGGTCAATGAGCAGTTCTTC.

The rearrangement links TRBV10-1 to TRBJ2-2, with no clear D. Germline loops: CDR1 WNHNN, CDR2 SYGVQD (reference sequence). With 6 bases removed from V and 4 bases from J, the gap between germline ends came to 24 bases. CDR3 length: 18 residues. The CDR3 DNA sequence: TGCGCCAGCAGACCAGGAAGGTGGGCCCGGAGTAGCACCGGGGAGCTGTTTTTT. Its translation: CASRPGRWARSSTGELFF.

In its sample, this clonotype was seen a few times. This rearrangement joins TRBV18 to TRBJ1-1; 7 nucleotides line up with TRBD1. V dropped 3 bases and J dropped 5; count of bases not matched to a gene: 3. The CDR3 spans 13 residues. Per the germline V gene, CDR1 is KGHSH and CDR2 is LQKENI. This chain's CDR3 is CASSPQGGTEAFF. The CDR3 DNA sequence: TGTGCCAGCTCACCTCAGGGGGGGACTGAAGCTTTCTTT.

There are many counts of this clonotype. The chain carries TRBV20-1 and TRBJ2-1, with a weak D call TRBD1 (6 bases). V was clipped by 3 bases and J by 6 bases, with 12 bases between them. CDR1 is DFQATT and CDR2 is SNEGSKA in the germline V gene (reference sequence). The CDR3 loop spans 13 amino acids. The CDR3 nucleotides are TGCAGTGCTAGCCAGACAGGAGGCAATGAGCAGTTCTTC. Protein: CSASQTGGNEQFF.

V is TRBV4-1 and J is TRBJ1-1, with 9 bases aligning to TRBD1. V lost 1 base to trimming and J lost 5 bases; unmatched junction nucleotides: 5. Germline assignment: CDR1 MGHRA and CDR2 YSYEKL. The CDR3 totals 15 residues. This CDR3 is CASSQAYRGRTEAFF. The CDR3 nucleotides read TGCGCCAGCAGCCAAGCATACAGGGGGCGGACTGAAGCTTTCTTT.

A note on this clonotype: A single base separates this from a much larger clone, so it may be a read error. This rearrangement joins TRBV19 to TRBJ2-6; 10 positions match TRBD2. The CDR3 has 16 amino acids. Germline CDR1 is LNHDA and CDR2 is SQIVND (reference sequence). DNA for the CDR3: TGTTCCAGTAGTACGACTAGCGGGTCTGGGGCCAACGTCCTGACTTTC. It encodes CSSSTTSGSGANVLTF.

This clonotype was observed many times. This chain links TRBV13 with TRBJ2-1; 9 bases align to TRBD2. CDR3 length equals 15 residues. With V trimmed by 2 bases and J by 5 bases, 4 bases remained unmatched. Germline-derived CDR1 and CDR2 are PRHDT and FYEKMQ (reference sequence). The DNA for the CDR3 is TGTGCCAGCAGCTTATTAGCGGGAGCCCACAATGAGCAGTTCTTC. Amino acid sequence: CASSLLAGAHNEQFF. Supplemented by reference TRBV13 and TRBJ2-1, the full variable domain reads AAGVIQSPRHLIKEKRETATLKCYPIPRHDTVYWYQQGPGQDPQFLISFYEKMQSDKGSIPDRFSAQQFSDYHSELNMSSLELGDSALYFCASSLLAGAHNEQFFGPGTRLTVL.